Listed below are T cell receptor beta chains from one sample, sequenced in a study of OX40 agonist ivuxolimab in advanced cancers. The table came from immunoSEQ multiplex PCR; TCRdb's copy has only in-frame clones and leaves some out. This repertoire shows about 100,000 clones, just over 90% found once; its top ten account for more than 0.6%. The sequenced sample was CD4+ or CD8+ T cells sorted from blood, obtained in a trial of the OX40 agonist ivuxolimab. The receptors were gathered from an adult with an advanced solid tumor such as melanoma, head and neck, liver or kidney cancer. Both conserved end residues are part of each CDR3. Each record gives: CDR3 length, V gene, J gene, CDR3 protein.

CDR3 length: 12; V gene: TRBV28; J gene: TRBJ2-7; CDR3 protein: CASSWAGYEQYF
CDR3 length: 13; V gene: TRBV5-4; J gene: TRBJ1-2; CDR3 protein: CASSLGANYGYTF
CDR3 length: 16; V gene: TRBV28; J gene: TRBJ2-3; CDR3 protein: CASSVGRAGGPDTQYF
CDR3 length: 15; V gene: TRBV6-4; J gene: TRBJ2-1; CDR3 protein: CASRKGLAGIPHGFF
CDR3 length: 15; V gene: TRBV9; J gene: TRBJ2-5; CDR3 protein: CASSVASSVVETQYF
CDR3 length: 13; V gene: TRBV5-6; J gene: TRBJ1-5; CDR3 protein: CASSLASGQPQHF
CDR3 length: 12; V gene: TRBV6-5; J gene: TRBJ2-7; CDR3 protein: CASSSPGGEQYF
CDR3 length: 16; V gene: TRBV9; J gene: TRBJ1-5; CDR3 protein: CASSVGDSPGIQPQHF
CDR3 length: 16; V gene: TRBV6-5; J gene: TRBJ2-7; CDR3 protein: CASSYGLGGQSYEQYF
CDR3 length: 15; V gene: TRBV27; J gene: TRBJ1-6; CDR3 protein: CASSLISGGNSPLHF
CDR3 length: 13; V gene: TRBV5-1; J gene: TRBJ2-1; CDR3 protein: CASSLEQYNEQFF
CDR3 length: 18; V gene: TRBV5-1; J gene: TRBJ2-1; CDR3 protein: CASSLWGHASGSHNEQFF
CDR3 length: 15; V gene: TRBV7-2; J gene: TRBJ1-1; CDR3 protein: CASSLTQGVSTEAFF
CDR3 length: 15; V gene: TRBV30; J gene: TRBJ2-1; CDR3 protein: CAWRRWGQGGSEQFF
CDR3 length: 14; V gene: TRBV7-2; J gene: TRBJ1-1; CDR3 protein: CASSFQGWNTEAFF
CDR3 length: 15; V gene: TRBV28; J gene: TRBJ1-5; CDR3 protein: CASSFSPPWNQPQHF
CDR3 length: 10; V gene: TRBV20-1; J gene: TRBJ1-2; CDR3 protein: CSARGSGYTF
CDR3 length: 14; V gene: TRBV5-4; J gene: TRBJ2-1; CDR3 protein: CASSSDGTSSEQFF
CDR3 length: 15; V gene: TRBV27; J gene: TRBJ1-5; CDR3 protein: CASSLDRDHYQPQHF
CDR3 length: 14; V gene: TRBV5-1; J gene: TRBJ2-7; CDR3 protein: CASSGGAFSYEQYF
CDR3 length: 13; V gene: TRBV19; J gene: TRBJ1-1; CDR3 protein: CASSIVETTEAFF
CDR3 length: 18; V gene: TRBV19; J gene: TRBJ1-3; CDR3 protein: CASSIPTTGQTSGNTIYF
CDR3 length: 16; V gene: TRBV6-1; J gene: TRBJ1-2; CDR3 protein: CASSELAAPVDFGYTF
CDR3 length: 18; V gene: TRBV27; J gene: TRBJ1-2; CDR3 protein: CASKNPGADYSHNYGYTF
CDR3 length: 11; V gene: TRBV28; J gene: TRBJ1-2; CDR3 protein: CASSSRYGYTF
CDR3 length: 16; V gene: TRBV15; J gene: TRBJ1-4; CDR3 protein: CATSRDQAGFNEKLFF
CDR3 length: 14; V gene: TRBV18; J gene: TRBJ1-2; CDR3 protein: CASSPTTGDHGYTF
CDR3 length: 14; V gene: TRBV7-9; J gene: TRBJ1-4; CDR3 protein: CASSQDRGGEKLFF
CDR3 length: 14; V gene: TRBV9; J gene: TRBJ1-4; CDR3 protein: CASSVEGNDEKLFF
CDR3 length: 13; V gene: TRBV18; J gene: TRBJ2-7; CDR3 protein: CASSPPGRYEQYF
CDR3 length: 13; V gene: TRBV6-5; J gene: TRBJ2-1; CDR3 protein: CASSANREHEQFF
CDR3 length: 14; V gene: TRBV18; J gene: TRBJ2-3; CDR3 protein: CASSPPPGGDTQYF
CDR3 length: 14; V gene: TRBV10-3; J gene: TRBJ2-3; CDR3 protein: CAISEGPSSDTQYF
CDR3 length: 15; V gene: TRBV4-1; J gene: TRBJ1-2; CDR3 protein: CASSQVGGTNYGYTF
CDR3 length: 15; V gene: TRBV5-4; J gene: TRBJ1-1; CDR3 protein: CASKTPGTANTEAFF
CDR3 length: 15; V gene: TRBV7-2; J gene: TRBJ2-7; CDR3 protein: CASMTSGSYYHEQYF
CDR3 length: 15; V gene: TRBV10-1; J gene: TRBJ1-5; CDR3 protein: CASSEYWVARQPQHF
CDR3 length: 16; V gene: TRBV25-1; J gene: TRBJ1-1; CDR3 protein: CASSDHRSRGVTEAFF
CDR3 length: 16; V gene: TRBV9; J gene: TRBJ2-7; CDR3 protein: CASSVGGDRLVYEQYF
CDR3 length: 14; V gene: TRBV5-6; J gene: TRBJ2-5; CDR3 protein: CASSLRGSGETQYF
CDR3 length: 13; V gene: TRBV2; J gene: TRBJ1-1; CDR3 protein: CASLPGAGTEAFF
CDR3 length: 13; V gene: TRBV7-2; J gene: TRBJ1-2; CDR3 protein: CASSLGTLRGYTF
CDR3 length: 16; V gene: TRBV6-1; J gene: TRBJ1-2; CDR3 protein: CASSENQGQGGGGYTF
CDR3 length: 15; V gene: TRBV5-1; J gene: TRBJ2-5; CDR3 protein: CASSLDPQGQETQYF
CDR3 length: 16; V gene: TRBV27; J gene: TRBJ2-5; CDR3 protein: CASAGGYWSPQETQYF